This T cell receptor beta chain came from a study of CD8+ T cells in alopecia areata. Treatment meaning: oral pan-JAK inhibitor, 5-10 mg twice daily. Once RNA had been extracted, it was reverse transcribed into cDNA to act as the sequencing template. TCRdb's copy holds only in-frame clones and misses some; the assay was immunoSEQ multiplex PCR. Among some 200,000 clones, 45% to 75% were seen once, and the ten largest hold around 3.2%. Sequencing was performed on CD4+ T cells sorted from blood, taken at week 4, from a patient treated with tofacitinib. The origin of this receptor is a human donor with alopecia areata.

The CDR3 DNA reads as TGTGCCAGCAGCGTGATTTCTGGTCGCGGCTACACCTTC. Its translation: CASSVISGRGYTF. This rearrangement joins TRBV9 to TRBJ1-2; the D is unclear. Germline V lookup: CDR1 SGDLS, CDR2 YYNGEE. Trimming cost V 2 bases and J 8 bases, with 13 bases left between them. The CDR3 spans 13 residues.